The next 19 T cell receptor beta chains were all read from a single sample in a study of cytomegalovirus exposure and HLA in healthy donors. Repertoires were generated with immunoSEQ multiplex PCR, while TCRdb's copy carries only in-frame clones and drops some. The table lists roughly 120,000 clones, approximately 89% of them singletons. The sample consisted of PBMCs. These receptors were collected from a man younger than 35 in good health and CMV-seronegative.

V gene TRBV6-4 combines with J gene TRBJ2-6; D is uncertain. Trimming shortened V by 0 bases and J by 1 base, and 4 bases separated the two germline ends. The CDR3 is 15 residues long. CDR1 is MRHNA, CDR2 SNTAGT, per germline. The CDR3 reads CASSDSSSGANVLTF. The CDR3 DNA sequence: TGTGCCAGCAGTGACTCTAGTTCTGGGGCCAACGTCCTGACTTTC.

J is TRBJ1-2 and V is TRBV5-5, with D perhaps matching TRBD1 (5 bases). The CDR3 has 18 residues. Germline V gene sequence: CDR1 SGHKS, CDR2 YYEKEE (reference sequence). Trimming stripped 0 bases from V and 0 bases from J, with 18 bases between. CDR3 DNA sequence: TGTGCCAGCAGCTTGGTTACAGGCCAAATACCCCCTAACTATGGCTACACCTTC. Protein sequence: CASSLVTGQIPPNYGYTF.

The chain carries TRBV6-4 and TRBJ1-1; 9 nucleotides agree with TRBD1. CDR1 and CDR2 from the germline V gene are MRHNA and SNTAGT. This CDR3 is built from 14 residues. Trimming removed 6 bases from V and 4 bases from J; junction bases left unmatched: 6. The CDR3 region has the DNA TGTGCCAGCAGCGGGGACAGGGAGAGCACTGAAGCTTTCTTT. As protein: CASSGDRESTEAFF.

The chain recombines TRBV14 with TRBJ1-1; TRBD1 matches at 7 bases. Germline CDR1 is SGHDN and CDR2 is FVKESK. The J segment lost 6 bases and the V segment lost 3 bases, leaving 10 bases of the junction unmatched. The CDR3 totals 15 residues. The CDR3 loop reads CASSHFNRGLAEAFF. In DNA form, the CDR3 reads TGTGCCAGCAGCCATTTTAACAGGGGTCTCGCTGAAGCTTTCTTT.

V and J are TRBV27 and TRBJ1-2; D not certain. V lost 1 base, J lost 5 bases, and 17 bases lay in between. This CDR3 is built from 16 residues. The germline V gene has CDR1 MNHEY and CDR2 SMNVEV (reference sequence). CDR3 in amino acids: CASSLYYAVPGYGYTF. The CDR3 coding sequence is TGTGCCAGCAGTTTATATTATGCGGTCCCGGGGTATGGCTACACCTTC.

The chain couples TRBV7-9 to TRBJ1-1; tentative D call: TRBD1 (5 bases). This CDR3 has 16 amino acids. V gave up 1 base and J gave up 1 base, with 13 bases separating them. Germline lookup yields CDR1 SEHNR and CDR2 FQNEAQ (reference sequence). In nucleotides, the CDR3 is TGTGCCAGCAGCTTAGGCGTAGGGGTGAGGAACACTGAAGCTTTCTTT. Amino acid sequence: CASSLGVGVRNTEAFF.

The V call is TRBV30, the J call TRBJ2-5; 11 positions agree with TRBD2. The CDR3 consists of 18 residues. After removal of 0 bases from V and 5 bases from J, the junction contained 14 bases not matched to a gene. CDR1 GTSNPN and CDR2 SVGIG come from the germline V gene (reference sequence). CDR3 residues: CAWSVTRFSGGAMETQYF. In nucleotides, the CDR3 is TGTGCCTGGAGTGTAACCCGGTTTAGCGGGGGGGCTATGGAGACCCAGTACTTC.

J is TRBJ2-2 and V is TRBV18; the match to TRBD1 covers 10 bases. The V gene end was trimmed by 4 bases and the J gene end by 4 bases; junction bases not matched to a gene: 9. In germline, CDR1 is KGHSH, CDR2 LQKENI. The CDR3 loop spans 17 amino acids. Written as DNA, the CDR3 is TGTGCCAGCTCACGCCCGGGACAGGGGTCTTTCACCGGGGAGCTGTTTTTT. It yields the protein CASSRPGQGSFTGELFF.

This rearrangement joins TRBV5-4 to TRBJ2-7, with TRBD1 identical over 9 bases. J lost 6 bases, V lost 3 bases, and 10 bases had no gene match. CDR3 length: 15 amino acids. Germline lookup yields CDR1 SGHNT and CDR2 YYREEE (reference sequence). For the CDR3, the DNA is TGTGCCAGCAGCTCAAAGGGACAGGGACACGGCGAGCAGTACTTC. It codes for CASSSKGQGHGEQYF.

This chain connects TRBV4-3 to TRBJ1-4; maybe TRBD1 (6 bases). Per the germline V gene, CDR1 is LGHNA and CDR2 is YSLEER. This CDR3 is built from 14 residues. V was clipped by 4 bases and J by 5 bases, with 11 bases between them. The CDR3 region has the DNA TGCGCCAGCAGCCGACAGGCCAGGAATGAAAAACTGTTTTTT. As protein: CASSRQARNEKLFF.

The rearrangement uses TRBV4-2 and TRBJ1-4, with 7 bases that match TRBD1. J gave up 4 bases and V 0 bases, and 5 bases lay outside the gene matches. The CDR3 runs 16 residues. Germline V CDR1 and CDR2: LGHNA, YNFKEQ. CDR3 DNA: TGTGCCAGCAGCCAAGATCGTTGGGACAGTAATGAAAAACTGTTTTTT. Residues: CASSQDRWDSNEKLFF.

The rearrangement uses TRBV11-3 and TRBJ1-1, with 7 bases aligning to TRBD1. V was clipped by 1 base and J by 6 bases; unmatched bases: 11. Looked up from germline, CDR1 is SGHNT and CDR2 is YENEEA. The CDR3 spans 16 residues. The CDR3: CASSLVHTGVNSEAFF. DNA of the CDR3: TGTGCCAGCAGCTTAGTACATACAGGGGTGAATTCTGAAGCTTTCTTT.

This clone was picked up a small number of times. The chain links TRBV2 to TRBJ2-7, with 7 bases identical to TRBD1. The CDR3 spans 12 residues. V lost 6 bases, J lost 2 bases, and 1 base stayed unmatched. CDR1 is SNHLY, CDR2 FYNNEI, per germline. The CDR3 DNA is TGTGCCAGCAGGGGGACAGCCTACGAGCAGTACTTC. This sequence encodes CASRGTAYEQYF.

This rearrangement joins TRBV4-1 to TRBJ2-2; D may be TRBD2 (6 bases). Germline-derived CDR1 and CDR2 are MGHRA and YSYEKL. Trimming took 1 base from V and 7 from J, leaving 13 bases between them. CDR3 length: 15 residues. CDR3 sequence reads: CASSQGYGGSGELFF. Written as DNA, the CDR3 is TGCGCCAGCAGCCAAGGGTACGGGGGAAGCGGGGAGCTGTTTTTT.

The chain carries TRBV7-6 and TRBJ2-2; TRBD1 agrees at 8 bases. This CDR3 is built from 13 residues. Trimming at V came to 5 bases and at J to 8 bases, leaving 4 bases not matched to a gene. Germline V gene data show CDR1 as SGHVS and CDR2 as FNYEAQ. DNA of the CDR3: TGTGCCAGCAGCCCGCGGACAGGGGGGGAGCTGTTTTTT. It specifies CASSPRTGGELFF.

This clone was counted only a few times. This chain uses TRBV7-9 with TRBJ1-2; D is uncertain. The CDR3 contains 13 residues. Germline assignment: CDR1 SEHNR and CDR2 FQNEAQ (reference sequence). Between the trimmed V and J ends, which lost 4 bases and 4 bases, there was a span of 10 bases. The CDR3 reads CASSSRQAYGYTF. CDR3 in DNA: TGTGCCAGCAGCTCCCGCCAGGCCTATGGCTACACCTTC.

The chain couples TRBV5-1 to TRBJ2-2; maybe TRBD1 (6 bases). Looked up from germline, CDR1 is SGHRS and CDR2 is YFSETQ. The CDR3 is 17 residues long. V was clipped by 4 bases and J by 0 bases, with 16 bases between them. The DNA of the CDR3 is TGCGCCAGCAGCCAACCTAAGGACAGAGCGAACACCGGGGAGCTGTTTTTT. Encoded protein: CASSQPKDRANTGELFF.

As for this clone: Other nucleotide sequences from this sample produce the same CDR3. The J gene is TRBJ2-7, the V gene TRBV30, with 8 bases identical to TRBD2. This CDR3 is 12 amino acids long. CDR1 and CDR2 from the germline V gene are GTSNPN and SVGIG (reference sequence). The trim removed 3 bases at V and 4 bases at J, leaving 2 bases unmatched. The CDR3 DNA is TGTGCCTGGAGCCGGGGGGGATACGAGCAGTACTTC. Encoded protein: CAWSRGGYEQYF. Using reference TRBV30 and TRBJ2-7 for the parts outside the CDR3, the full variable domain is SQTIHQWPATLVQPVGSPLSLECTVEGTSNPNLYWYRQAAGRGLQLLFYSVGIGQISSEVPQNLSASRPQDRQFILSSKKLLLSDSGFYLCAWSRGGYEQYFGPGTRLTVT.

CDR3 in amino acids: CASSRWGEPYEQYF. CDR3 in DNA: TGTGCCAGTAGTCGCTGGGGCGAACCTTACGAGCAGTACTTC. J is TRBJ2-7 and V is TRBV19, with D perhaps TRBD1 (5 bases). The CDR3 extends over 14 amino acids. Trimming pared 5 bases from V and 4 bases from J, leaving 15 bases between. Germline assignment: CDR1 LNHDA and CDR2 SQIVND (reference sequence).